This paragraph covers one T cell receptor beta chain sequence. Its target antigen remains unknown. Base qualities are not provided; no much larger clone lies one nucleotide away. TCRbeta CDR3 regions were sequenced with the immunoSEQ Assay. After extraction, genomic DNA underwent amplification by bias-controlled multiplex PCR, followed by high-throughput sequencing. Under the source paper's analysis protocol: To quantify the absolute abundance of every unique TCRbeta CDR3 region, sequences were collapsed and filtered. T cell fraction was estimated by normalizing TCRbeta template counts to usable DNA, with usable DNA measured through amplification of reference genes found in all nucleated cells. Repertoire TCRs were annotated as SARS-CoV-2-specific when V gene, CDR3 amino acid sequence and J gene were exactly matched to a known reactive TCR set. MIRA supplied the reference SARS-CoV-2 TCR set, which was filtered for enrichment in COVID-19-positive ImmuneCODE repertoires so that public or cross-reactive TCRs were removed. Based on the MIRA antigens, annotated TCRs were further analysed at the level of specific ORF or position within ORF. Breadth was defined as annotated unique rearrangements over total unique productive rearrangements; depth was the summed frequency of those rearrangements. Group comparisons of TCR breadth used two-sided Wilcoxon rank-sum tests. Not all clones reach the TCRdb copy of this immuneACCESS table, which keeps in-frame sequences only. Checked studies attribute under half of the gap to unresolved V genes and leave the rest unexplained. V, J and clone size were drawn from that table, and D and trimming were deduced from the DNA. This sample gives more than 300,000 clones in total; about 82% of them show up just once. Around 2% of the sample comes from the top ten.

The treatment or condition label corresponds to: 19 received Ad26.COV2.S at low or high dose, single or two shots; roughly 5 received placebo; per-sample allocation not given. Repertoires of vaccine and placebo recipients were sequenced from samples taken on day 63 after the first injection. Between 29 July and 7 August 2020, Cohort 1b enrolled 25 adults aged 18-55 years at one site in Boston, USA. Ad26.COV2.S was a replication-incompetent adenovirus type 26 vector that expressed a prefusion-stabilized SARS-CoV-2 spike protein derived from the original Wuhan strain. This sample is part of a study of Ad26.COV2.S vaccination and SARS-CoV-2 variants (dated by TCRdb to the early 2020s). As for the study more broadly: Vaccine-arm donors came from COV1001, a multicentre, randomized, double-blind, placebo-controlled phase I-IIa trial of Ad26.COV2.S in healthy adults. Ad26.COV2.S was given intramuscularly at 5x10^10 or 1x10^11 viral particles, as a single shot or as two shots 56 days apart. TCRbeta repertoire sequencing served as the tool for gauging how specific and how broad the SARS-CoV-2-reactive T cell receptors were following Ad26.COV2.S vaccination. A total of 32 samples were included in the TCR-sequenced set, comprising around 20 Ad26.COV2.S vaccine recipients, 5 placebo recipients and 8 SARS-CoV-2 convalescent individuals. Trial participants were randomized into five groups of five: low-dose or high-dose Ad26.COV2.S given once or twice, or placebo on both occasions. Throughout the experiments and outcome assessment, investigators stayed blinded to trial group allocation. What the study reported, not specific to this receptor: The study was not powered for comparison of responses between vaccine doses or regimens. After vaccination, substantial breadth of spike-specific CD8+ and CD4+ T cell responses was reported. Non-spike TCR breadth was comparable between vaccine and placebo recipients, consistent with the vaccine containing only spike. Compared with placebo recipients, Ad26.COV2.S recipients showed higher spike-specific TCR breadth (P = 0.0014). The authors noted that total T cell responses may have been underestimated by the TCR breadth and depth analyses.

The V end loses 6 bases and the J end loses 1 base, and a stretch of 12 bases separates them. The germline V gene (reference sequence) sets CDR1 to SEHNR and CDR2 to FQNEAQ. The cysteine opens and the phenylalanine closes a CDR3 of 15 amino acids. Only the CDR3 portion is preserved as DNA: 45 bases, with reading frame beginning at the first base. The receptor was derived from a person aged 18-60 years who received the Ad26.COV2.S COVID-19 vaccine or a placebo. Sequencing was performed on peripheral blood, taken in a trial of Ad26.COV2.S vaccine versus placebo. The chain is encoded by TRBV7-9 joined to TRBJ1-4; the D gene is perhaps TRBD1, from 5 matching bases. The DNA reads TGTGCCAGCAGTCCCGACAGACAAACTAATGAAAAACTGTTTTTT. Its amino acids are CASSPDRQTNEKLFF.